What follows describes a single TCR beta chain. Antigen unknown. The CDR3 contains 13 residues. Trimming removed 5 bases from V and 4 bases from J; junction bases left unmatched: 3. Germline V gives CDR1 SGHRS, CDR2 YFSETQ. This sample was included in a study of post-analysis software for immune sequencing data. Study overall: Relapsing-remitting, secondary progressive and progressive-relapsing forms made up the multiple sclerosis disease courses. Study results and limitations: Under F measure analysis, samples from one preparation batch co-clustered strongly. People with multiple sclerosis had a significantly lower normalized Chao1 diversity than controls did. Five TRBV segments, TRBV5-6, TRBV5-1 and TRBV20-1 among them, were found more frequent in patients than controls.

Unique molecular identifiers featured in each of the TCR beta cDNA libraries. Once about 0.9 to 11 million T cells were used, approximately 470,000 cDNA molecules resulted. TCRdb fed the PCR reads into MiXCR, producing one record per CDR3 protein. The sample lists roughly 570,000 distinct CDR3 sequences; 30% to 40% were seen once. This chain uses TRBV5-1 with TRBJ2-7; TRBD1 agrees at 10 bases. This clonotype was obtained from a girl under 18 with multiple sclerosis. The specimen sequenced was blood. The CDR3 region has the DNA TGCGCCAGCAGAGGGGACAGGGGATACGAGCAGTACTTC. Protein product: CASRGDRGYEQYF. Combining the CDR3 with reference TRBV5-1 and TRBJ2-7 gives the whole variable domain KAGVTQTPRYLIKTRGQQVTLSCSPISGHRSVSWYQQTPGQGLQFLFEYFSETQRNKGNFPGRFSGRQFSNSRSEMNVSTLELGDSALYLCASRGDRGYEQYFGPGTRLTVT.